This passage covers 31 T cell receptor beta chains from one sample sequenced in a study of blood T cell repertoires in COVID-19. Produced via immunoSEQ multiplex PCR; TCRdb's table is partial and in-frame only. The sample consists of about 140,000 clones, approximately 78% of them appearing once. The sample comprised peripheral blood. The origin of the receptors is an elderly woman with acute or convalescent COVID-19.

This clone was seen a handful of times. The V call is TRBV27, the J call TRBJ1-1; D is unclear. The CDR3 is 15 residues long. V was clipped by 7 bases and J by 2 bases, with 17 bases between them. In germline, CDR1 is MNHEY, CDR2 SMNVEV (reference sequence). CDR3 sequence: CASNPIPSVNTEAFF. CDR3 sequence (DNA): TGTGCCAGCAACCCAATCCCATCGGTAAACACTGAAGCTTTCTTT.

This clone has more than one count but fewer than ten. The chain uses TRBV6-5 and TRBJ1-2, with D perhaps TRBD1 (6 bases). The germline CDR1 and CDR2 sequences are MNHEY and SVGAGI. The CDR3 has 13 amino acids. V shed 4 bases and J shed 6 bases, with 12 bases lying between them. In DNA form, the CDR3 reads TGTGCCAGCAGTTCTTACAGGGATCATGGCTACACCTTC. Encoded protein: CASSSYRDHGYTF.

The chain has TRBV28 and TRBJ1-4; no clear D. From germline, CDR1 is MDHEN and CDR2 SYDVKM. The CDR3 is 17 amino acids. With 2 bases removed from V and 7 bases from J, the gap between germline ends came to 20 bases. The CDR3 spells CASSLKIVIGQREKLFF. For the CDR3, the DNA is TGTGCCAGCAGTTTAAAAATTGTTATCGGTCAACGTGAAAAACTGTTTTTT. The variable domain in full, with the rest retrieved from reference TRBV28 and TRBJ1-4, is DVKVTQSSRYLVKRTGEKVFLECVQDMDHENMFWYRQDPGLGLRLIYFSYDVKMKEKGDIPEGYSVSREKKERFSLILESASTNQTSMYLCASSLKIVIGQREKLFFGSGTQLSVL.

This clone was seen just once. The J gene is TRBJ2-3, the V gene TRBV28, with TRBD1 matching 9 bases. Germline CDR1 MDHEN, CDR2 SYDVKM. V dropped 8 bases and J dropped 5; count of bases not matched to a gene: 11. CDR3 length: 15 amino acids. CDR3 nucleotide sequence: TGTGCCAGCCCCCCCCGGGACAGGGAAGGAGATACGCAGTATTTT. Translation gives CASPPRDREGDTQYF.

The chain couples TRBV7-9 to TRBJ2-5; D is possibly TRBD2 (6 bases). CDR1 and CDR2 (germline): SEHNR, FQNEAQ (reference sequence). Between the trimmed V and J ends, which lost 7 bases and 4 bases, there was a span of 19 bases. This CDR3 comprises 15 residues. For the CDR3, the DNA is TGTGCCAGCATCGACCGGAGGGTCGGAGGAGAGACCCAGTACTTC. Its translation: CASIDRRVGGETQYF.

CDR3: CASSLSPRRETQYF. CDR3 coding DNA: TGCGCCAGCAGCTTAAGTCCCCGGCGGGAGACCCAGTACTTC. This chain uses TRBV5-1 with TRBJ2-5; no firm D call. Germline values: CDR1 SGHRS, CDR2 YFSETQ. Trimming stripped 2 bases from V and 5 bases from J, with 13 bases between. CDR3 length: 14 residues. The full variable domain, rest sourced from reference TRBV5-1 and TRBJ2-5, is KAGVTQTPRYLIKTRGQQVTLSCSPISGHRSVSWYQQTPGQGLQFLFEYFSETQRNKGNFPGRFSGRQFSNSRSEMNVSTLELGDSALYLCASSLSPRRETQYFGPGTRLLVL.

The chain is built from TRBV19 and TRBJ1-4; 7 bases align to TRBD1. This CDR3 region has 17 residues. V lost 2 bases and J lost 6; bases outside the gene matches: 12. The germline V gene encodes CDR1 LNHDA and CDR2 SQIVND (reference sequence). CDR3 DNA sequence: TGTGCCAGTAGTATAAGGACAGGAACCCGCGTGGATGAAAAACTGTTTTTT. Translating gives CASSIRTGTRVDEKLFF.

This clone was seen only once. V and J are TRBV5-6 and TRBJ1-4; 7 bases match TRBD1. In germline, CDR1 is SGHDT, CDR2 YYEEEE. V lost 4 bases to trimming and J lost 6 bases; unmatched junction nucleotides: 15. The CDR3 consists of 17 residues. This CDR3 reads CASSRETGAPEDEKLFF. The CDR3 region has the DNA TGTGCCAGCAGCAGGGAAACAGGGGCCCCGGAGGATGAAAAACTGTTTTTT.

This chain joins TRBV7-9 and TRBJ2-6; a weak D match, TRBD2 (5 bases). CDR3 length: 17 amino acids. Germline lookup yields CDR1 SEHNR and CDR2 FQNEAQ (reference sequence). The V end was cut by 3 bases, the J end by 0 bases, with 12 bases between. The CDR3 protein is CASSLVVSVSGANVLTF. In nucleotides, the CDR3 is TGTGCCAGCAGCTTGGTCGTTAGCGTCTCTGGGGCCAACGTCCTGACTTTC. The full variable domain, completed using reference TRBV7-9 and TRBJ2-6, is DTGVSQNPRHKITKRGQNVTFRCDPISEHNRLYWYRQTLGQGPEFLTYFQNEAQLEKSRLLSDRFSAERPKGSFSTLEIQRTEQGDSAMYLCASSLVVSVSGANVLTFGAGSRLTVL.

The rearrangement joins TRBV11-2 to TRBJ1-5; the D is unclear. Looked up from germline, CDR1 is SGHAT and CDR2 is FQNNGV. V was trimmed by 5 bases and J by 0 bases, leaving 14 bases between them. The CDR3 sequence is 16 residues long. In DNA, the CDR3 is TGTGCCAGCAGCCTATACAGAGCCCATAGCAATCAGCCCCAGCATTTT. Protein sequence: CASSLYRAHSNQPQHF.

The chain carries TRBV9 and TRBJ1-1, with 9 bases that match TRBD1. This CDR3 is built from 16 residues. Germline loops: CDR1 SGDLS, CDR2 YYNGEE. V lost 0 bases to trimming and J lost 3 bases; unmatched junction nucleotides: 6. The CDR3 nucleotides are TGTGCCAGCAGCGTAGGACAGGGGGTTGGGTACACTGAAGCTTTCTTT. Its translation is CASSVGQGVGYTEAFF.

The table lists this clone with a count of one. This chain joins TRBV27 and TRBJ2-5; weak D call: TRBD2 (5 bases). Germline loops: CDR1 MNHEY, CDR2 SMNVEV (reference sequence). Trimming stripped 2 bases from V and 5 bases from J, with 12 bases between. The CDR3 runs to 14 residues. The CDR3 region is CASSLKRTGETQYF. The CDR3 DNA reads TGTGCCAGCAGTTTAAAGCGGACGGGGGAGACCCAGTACTTC.

This clone was seen just once. The gene calls are TRBV5-1 and TRBJ2-3; D not certain. The CDR3 is made up of 11 amino acids. Germline-derived CDR1 and CDR2 are SGHRS and YFSETQ. Trimming shortened V by 2 bases and J by 7 bases, and 5 bases separated the two germline ends. The CDR3 coding sequence is TGCGCCAGCAGCTTAATAAATACGCAGTATTTT. Its protein is CASSLINTQYF.

This chain uses TRBV10-3 with TRBJ1-6; 7 bases align to TRBD1. CDR3 length: 15 residues. The V gene's germline CDR1 is ENHRY and CDR2 SYGVKD. The ends lost 7 bases at V and 0 bases at J; junction bases unmatched: 3. The CDR3: CAIKGQNSYNSPLHF. The CDR3 DNA sequence: TGTGCCATCAAGGGACAGAACTCCTATAATTCACCCCTCCACTTT.

The chain is built from TRBV24-1 and TRBJ1-5; tentative D call: TRBD1 (5 bases). Trimming took 3 bases from V and 3 from J, leaving 14 bases between them. The CDR3 loop spans 16 amino acids. Germline lookup yields CDR1 KGHDR and CDR2 SFDVKD. The CDR3 loop reads CATSDRRAPLNQPQHF. The CDR3 region has the DNA TGTGCCACCAGTGATCGCAGGGCCCCCCTCAATCAGCCCCAGCATTTT.

This clone was seen a few times. The rearrangement uses TRBV28 and TRBJ2-1, with 10 bases aligning to TRBD2. The CDR3 totals 17 residues. The V and J ends lost 1 base and 4 bases, in that order; junction bases with no gene match: 7. Germline V gene sequence: CDR1 MDHEN, CDR2 SYDVKM. The CDR3, as DNA: TGTGCCAGCAGTTTATACCTAGCGGGGGCAATTTACAATGAGCAGTTCTTC. Protein sequence: CASSLYLAGAIYNEQFF.

This rearrangement joins TRBV6-5 to TRBJ1-1, with a tentative D call TRBD1 (5 bases). CDR3 length: 15 residues. V lost 2 bases and J lost 10, with 20 bases in between. Germline V lookup: CDR1 MNHEY, CDR2 SVGAGI. CDR3 DNA: TGTGCCAGCAGTTACGTCGATCAGGGAGGGTGGCGAGCTTTCTTT. Its translation: CASSYVDQGGWRAFF.

V gene TRBV18 combines with J gene TRBJ1-2; D might be TRBD1 (5 bases). There are 12 residues in the CDR3. Germline assignment: CDR1 KGHSH and CDR2 LQKENI. V lost 3 bases and J lost 5, with 7 bases in between. The CDR3 DNA sequence: TGTGCCAGCTCACCCCGGGGGTATGGCTACACCTTC. Translation: CASSPRGYGYTF. The full variable domain, with the rest looked up from reference TRBV18 and TRBJ1-2, is NAGVMQNPRHLVRRRGQEARLRCSPMKGHSHVYWYRQLPEEGLKFMVYLQKENIIDESGMPKERFSAEFPKEGPSILRIQQVVRGDSAAYFCASSPRGYGYTFGSGTRLTVV.

The chain is built from TRBV11-2 and TRBJ2-3; TRBD1 is a possible D gene (7 bases). Trimming removed 0 bases from V and 4 bases from J, with 8 bases in between. The germline CDR1 and CDR2 sequences are SGHAT and FQNNGV. CDR3 length: 14 residues. The CDR3 sequence is CASSLDRGADTQYF. The CDR3 region has the DNA TGTGCCAGCAGCTTAGACAGGGGGGCAGATACGCAGTATTTT.

The gene calls are TRBV27 and TRBJ2-1; 10 positions match TRBD2. With V trimmed by 4 bases and J by 8 bases, 8 bases remained unmatched. From germline, CDR1 is MNHEY and CDR2 SMNVEV (reference sequence). The CDR3 is 15 residues long. CDR3 bases: TGTGCCAGCAGTTGGCTAGCGGGAGTTTACGATGAGCAGTTCTTC. It encodes CASSWLAGVYDEQFF.

This sequence joins TRBV7-8 and TRBJ2-2; tentatively, D is TRBD1 (5 bases). Germline V CDR1 and CDR2: SGHVS, FQNEAQ. V was clipped by 2 bases and J by 6 bases, with 7 bases between them. This CDR3 contains 13 residues. CDR3 residues: CASSLSRAGELFF. CDR3 bases: TGTGCCAGCAGCTTAAGCAGGGCCGGGGAGCTGTTTTTT.

The rearrangement uses TRBV6-6 and TRBJ2-7; D may be TRBD1 (5 bases). The length of the CDR3 is 12 residues. The V gene lost 8 bases and the J gene lost 7 bases, with 15 bases spanning the gap. CDR1 MNHNY and CDR2 SVGAGI come from the germline V gene (reference sequence). CDR3 DNA: TGTGCCAGCCTGTCCCCTCAGGGAGAGCAGTACTTC. Its translation: CASLSPQGEQYF.

The chain carries TRBV30 and TRBJ2-3; D gene unclear. The V end was cut by 3 bases, the J end by 3 bases, with 10 bases between. The CDR3 runs to 13 residues. CDR1 GTSNPN and CDR2 SVGIG come from the germline V gene (reference sequence). CDR3 coding DNA: TGTGCCTGGAGGGCGGCTGGGACAGATACGCAGTATTTT. As protein: CAWRAAGTDTQYF.

There are a few counts of this clone. The V gene is TRBV29-1, the J gene TRBJ1-1, with 7 bases matching TRBD1. The ends lost 5 bases at V and 3 bases at J; junction bases unmatched: 0. From germline, CDR1 is SQVTM and CDR2 ANQGSEA. CDR3 size: 11 residues. CDR3 loop: CSVQGDTEAFF. The CDR3 DNA reads as TGCAGCGTTCAGGGGGACACTGAAGCTTTCTTT.

The chain joins TRBV4-1 to TRBJ2-7, with 10 bases lining up with TRBD1. In germline, CDR1 is MGHRA, CDR2 YSYEKL. Trimming cost V 3 bases and J 2 bases; bases outside gene matches: 10. The CDR3 runs to 17 residues. The CDR3 reads CASSHSGQGGEAYEQYF. CDR3 coding DNA: TGCGCCAGCAGCCATTCCGGACAGGGGGGAGAAGCCTACGAGCAGTACTTC.

The count of this clone is one. The rearrangement links TRBV28 to TRBJ2-7, with a tentative D call TRBD1 (5 bases). The V gene lost 6 bases and the J gene lost 6 bases, with 21 bases spanning the gap. Germline V CDR1 and CDR2: MDHEN, SYDVKM. This CDR3 contains 15 residues. The CDR3 coding sequence is TGTGCCAGCAGGCCAGTTGGACACGACTCACTCGAGCAGTACTTC. Translated, it gives CASRPVGHDSLEQYF.

The chain uses TRBV18 and TRBJ1-4; TRBD1 is a possible D gene (6 bases). CDR1 and CDR2 (germline): KGHSH, LQKENI. CDR3 length: 15 residues. V was cut by 3 bases and J by 7 bases, with 15 bases left in between. CDR3 loop: CASSPIGQGTEKLFF. CDR3 nucleotides: TGTGCCAGCTCACCGATAGGGCAGGGGACTGAAAAACTGTTTTTT.

This chain connects TRBV28 to TRBJ1-4; D might be TRBD1 (6 bases). Germline-derived CDR1 and CDR2 are MDHEN and SYDVKM. The CDR3 spans 11 residues. V was cut by 6 bases and J by 8 bases, with 7 bases left in between. CDR3 nucleotide sequence: TGTGCCAGCAGGAGGGGGGAAAAACTGTTTTTT. Its translation is CASRRGEKLFF.

The chain carries TRBV7-2 and TRBJ1-1; D possibly corresponds to TRBD1 (5 bases). The CDR3 is 14 residues long. Per the germline V gene, CDR1 is SGHTA and CDR2 is FQGNSA. V was trimmed by 1 base and J by 4 bases, leaving 10 bases between them. The CDR3 nucleotides are TGTGCCAGCAGCTTAGTTGCAGGGCCCACTGAAGCTTTCTTT. Protein product: CASSLVAGPTEAFF.

This clone was observed a single time. The chain couples TRBV4-1 to TRBJ2-1; TRBD2 might be the D (5 bases). This CDR3 comprises 14 residues. The V end was cut by 1 base, the J end by 10 bases, with 14 bases between. CDR1 is MGHRA and CDR2 is YSYEKL in the germline V gene. The CDR3, as DNA: TGCGCCAGCAGCCAAGCTCCGCGCCGGAGGGAGCAGTTCTTC. Its translation: CASSQAPRRREQFF.

CDR3 sequence (DNA): TGTGCCAGCAGTGACAGGGGGACAGGCGCAGGGACCCAGTACTTC. Its protein product is CASSDRGTGAGTQYF. V usage is TRBV6-1 and J usage is TRBJ2-5, with 8 positions matching TRBD1. Germline CDR1 and CDR2: MNHNS and SASEGT. The CDR3 contains 15 residues. V was clipped by 3 bases and J by 7 bases; unmatched bases: 10.